Following are 18 T cell receptor beta chains from one sample sequenced in a study of cytomegalovirus exposure and HLA in healthy donors. The primer mix had 60 Vbeta and 13 Jbeta primers. Only in-frame clones appear in the TCRdb table, and some are missing; sequencing was by immunoSEQ multiplex PCR. The sample carries about 82,000 clones, under 80% recorded once. Sequencing used PBMCs. These receptors all come from a man younger than 40 in good health and CMV-seropositive.

The chain carries TRBV7-9 and TRBJ2-5; D is unclear. The CDR3 extends over 14 amino acids. Trimming cost V 1 base and J 5 bases, with 11 bases left between them. CDR1 SEHNR and CDR2 FQNEAQ come from the germline V gene (reference sequence). This CDR3 is CASSLGAGFETQYF. The CDR3 coding sequence is TGTGCCAGCAGCTTAGGGGCAGGATTCGAGACCCAGTACTTC.

The chain recombines TRBV19 with TRBJ2-2; TRBD1 is a possible D gene (5 bases). From germline, CDR1 is LNHDA and CDR2 SQIVND (reference sequence). The CDR3 length is 12 residues. The V gene lost 10 bases and the J gene lost 6 bases, with 12 bases spanning the gap. As DNA, the CDR3 is TGTGCCACCACTGCAGGGCCCGGGGAGCTGTTTTTT. Translated: CATTAGPGELFF.

This chain connects TRBV7-6 to TRBJ2-5, with 15 bases identical to TRBD2. J lost 4 bases, V lost 5 bases, and 5 bases had no gene match. This CDR3 contains 16 residues. Germline CDR1 is SGHVS and CDR2 is FNYEAQ. CDR3 sequence reads: CASSPTGLAGGETQYF. The DNA for the CDR3 is TGTGCCAGCAGCCCCACGGGACTAGCGGGAGGAGAGACCCAGTACTTC.

V is TRBV30 and J is TRBJ1-3, with 8 bases aligning to TRBD1. Per the germline V gene, CDR1 is GTSNPN and CDR2 is SVGIG (reference sequence). Unmatched junction bases numbered 10, after V lost 1 base and J lost 2 bases. This CDR3 has 17 amino acids. CDR3 nucleotides: TGTGCCTGGAGTGGGAGGACAGGGATGGTTCCTGGAAACACCATATATTTT. Translating it yields CAWSGRTGMVPGNTIYF.

This CDR3 is CASSLGGTVYNEQFF. The DNA of the CDR3 is TGTGCCAGCAGTTTAGGAGGGACGGTCTACAATGAGCAGTTCTTC. The V call is TRBV27, the J call TRBJ2-1; tentatively, D is TRBD2 (6 bases). The CDR3 length is 15 residues. With 2 bases removed from V and 3 bases from J, the gap between germline ends came to 11 bases. CDR1 is MNHEY and CDR2 is SMNVEV in the germline V gene (reference sequence).

The table lists this clone with a few counts. The germline gene is not matched at one end of the junction; a read error may be the cause. The genes are TRBV10-2 and TRBJ2-7, with D possibly TRBD1 on 5 matching bases. The CDR3 spans 14 residues. CDR1 and CDR2 from the germline V gene are WSHSY and SAAADI. CDR3 nucleotides: TGCGCCAGCAGTGAGTTCTTTGCGCAGACAGTCATGCACTTC. It translates to CASSEFFAQTVMHF.

The chain has TRBV6-5 and TRBJ2-7; no clear D. CDR1 is MNHEY and CDR2 is SVGAGI in the germline V gene. The ends were cut back, 10 bases at V and 0 bases at J, with 13 bases in the middle. This CDR3 region has 13 residues. CDR3 residues: CATSGPSSYEQYF. CDR3 nucleotides: TGTGCCACCTCAGGTCCCTCCTCCTACGAGCAGTACTTC.

This chain uses TRBV2 with TRBJ2-3; the match to TRBD2 covers 9 bases. This CDR3 contains 16 residues. With V trimmed by 3 bases and J by 1 base, 5 bases remained unmatched. Germline values: CDR1 SNHLY, CDR2 FYNNEI. CDR3 region: CASSEGGGGGTDTQYF. The CDR3 DNA reads as TGTGCCAGCAGTGAGGGAGGCGGGGGGGGCACAGATACGCAGTATTTT.

V is TRBV30 and J is TRBJ2-1, with D possibly TRBD2 on 5 matching bases. Germline CDR1 and CDR2: GTSNPN and SVGIG (reference sequence). The CDR3 has 16 residues. Trimming shortened V by 2 bases and J by 4 bases, and 18 bases separated the two germline ends. The CDR3: CAWSSSGLTSYNEQFF. CDR3 in DNA: TGTGCCTGGAGTAGCTCAGGACTTACCTCTTACAATGAGCAGTTCTTC.

The CDR3 here is CASSLMASRTDTQYF. DNA of the CDR3: TGCGCCAGCAGCTTGATGGCTAGCCGCACAGATACGCAGTATTTT. The chain recombines TRBV5-1 with TRBJ2-3, with a tentative D call TRBD2 (5 bases). Between the trimmed V and J ends, which lost 1 base and 1 base, there was a span of 10 bases. Germline assignment: CDR1 SGHRS and CDR2 YFSETQ. The length of the CDR3 is 15 residues.

The chain employs TRBV29-1 and TRBJ1-1, with 9 positions matching TRBD1. Germline CDR1 reads SQVTM; CDR2 reads ANQGSEA. The CDR3 spans 13 residues. The V gene end was trimmed by 1 base and the J gene end by 5 bases; junction bases not matched to a gene: 2. The CDR3 nucleotides read TGCAGCGTTGAAGGGGGACAGGGTACTGAAGCTTTCTTT. It yields the protein CSVEGGQGTEAFF. Full variable domain (outside the CDR3, taken from reference TRBV29-1 and TRBJ1-1): SAVISQKPSRDICQRGTSLTIQCQVDSQVTMMFWYRQQPGQSLTLIATANQGSEATYESGFVIDKFPISRPNLTFSTLTVSNMSPEDSSIYLCSVEGGQGTEAFFGQGTRLTVV.

The gene calls are TRBV5-6 and TRBJ2-7, with a weak D call TRBD2 (6 bases). From germline, CDR1 is SGHDT and CDR2 YYEEEE. The CDR3 contains 13 residues. Trimming removed 0 bases at V and 5 bases at J, with 9 bases between. CDR3 bases: TGTGCCAGCAGCTTGGGAACGGGGGACGAGCAGTACTTC. This sequence encodes CASSLGTGDEQYF.

The V and J genes are TRBV7-8 and TRBJ2-3, with 8 bases fitting TRBD2. The length of the CDR3 is 14 residues. The trim removed 1 base at V and 5 bases at J, leaving 2 bases unmatched. Germline-derived CDR1 and CDR2 are SGHVS and FQNEAQ. CDR3 DNA: TGTGCCAGCAGCTTAGGACTAGCGCGAGATACGCAGTATTTT. Its translation is CASSLGLARDTQYF.

This chain links TRBV28 with TRBJ1-2; TRBD1 agrees at 8 bases. J was trimmed by 6 bases and V by 7 bases; bases with no gene match: 10. CDR1 is MDHEN, CDR2 SYDVKM, per germline. CDR3 size: 14 residues. This CDR3 reads CASTGQGRVNGYTF. The CDR3 region has the DNA TGTGCCAGCACCGGACAGGGCCGAGTTAATGGCTACACCTTC.

V is TRBV19 and J is TRBJ1-1; weak D call: TRBD1 (5 bases). This CDR3 has 16 amino acids. V was shortened by 3 bases and J by 5 bases, with 19 bases between the two germline ends. Germline V gene data show CDR1 as LNHDA and CDR2 as SQIVND (reference sequence). Here the CDR3 reads CASSIRYGRARTEAFF. Here the CDR3 DNA reads TGTGCCAGTAGTATTAGGTATGGCAGGGCCCGAACTGAAGCTTTCTTT.

The rearrangement joins TRBV30 to TRBJ2-3; D not resolved. The V end lost 0 bases, the J end lost 2 bases, and 6 bases lay between the germline ends. This CDR3 spans 13 amino acids. CDR1 and CDR2 (germline): GTSNPN, SVGIG (reference sequence). This CDR3 is CAWSVRFTDTQYF. CDR3 DNA: TGTGCCTGGAGTGTTCGGTTCACAGATACGCAGTATTTT.

The sample holds a few counts of this clone. The V call is TRBV4-2, the J call TRBJ1-5, with TRBD1 matching over 7 bases. The CDR3 runs to 16 residues. Germline lookup yields CDR1 LGHNA and CDR2 YNFKEQ. The trim removed 0 bases at V and 6 bases at J, leaving 8 bases unmatched. The CDR3 reads CASSQDIGQVGQPQHF. For the CDR3, the DNA is TGTGCCAGCAGCCAAGATATAGGACAGGTCGGTCAGCCCCAGCATTTT.

This clone was observed a handful of times. The CDR3 DNA follows: TGTGCCAGCACCCCCCTAAACCAGCCCCAGCATTTT. Encoded protein: CASTPLNQPQHF. The genes are TRBV6-1 and TRBJ1-5, with D uncertain. Trimming stripped 7 bases from V and 7 bases from J, with 11 bases between. CDR3 length: 12 residues. In germline, CDR1 is MNHNS, CDR2 SASEGT.